Listed below are T cell receptor beta chains from one sample, sequenced in a study of OX40 agonist ivuxolimab in advanced cancers. Only in-frame clones appear in the TCRdb table, and some are missing; sequencing was by immunoSEQ multiplex PCR. Counted here are roughly 50,000 clones, 80% to 90% occurring once; the ten biggest clones make up approximately 10%. Material: CD4+ or CD8+ T cells sorted from blood, obtained in a trial of the OX40 agonist ivuxolimab. The source of these receptors is an adult with an advanced solid tumor such as melanoma, head and neck, liver or kidney cancer. Each CDR3 is given with its conserved first and last residue. The D gene is left open where the match is weak. For some rows the clone size is stated as once, few or many, or as a class when expanded; others skip it.

size,J,V,D,CDR3,DNA
NA,TRBJ2-5,TRBV15,NA,CATSREMGAGETQYF,TGTGCCACCAGCAGAGAGATGGGGGCCGGAGAGACCCAGTACTTC
NA,TRBJ2-7,TRBV7-8,TRBD2,CASSLKVGGVNSYEQYF,TGTGCCAGCAGCTTAAAGGTTGGGGGGGTGAACTCCTACGAGCAGTACTTC
once,TRBJ2-7,TRBV13,NA,CASSSRQETIYEQYF,TGTGCCAGCAGCTCCCGACAGGAGACGATCTACGAGCAGTACTTC
NA,TRBJ2-4,TRBV21-1,NA,CASSRNFRLAKNIQYF,TGTGCCAGCAGCAGGAATTTCCGACTAGCCAAAAACATTCAGTACTTC
few,TRBJ1-1,TRBV5-1,TRBD1,CASSGTGANAEAFF,TGCGCCAGCAGCGGAACAGGGGCGAACGCTGAAGCTTTCTTT
NA,TRBJ2-3,TRBV6-6,NA,CASSYVRITDTQYF,TGTGCCAGCAGTTACGTAAGGATCACAGATACGCAGTATTTT
once,TRBJ2-2,TRBV4-1,NA,CASSPKQGNTGELFF,TGCGCCAGCAGCCCAAAACAGGGTAACACCGGGGAGCTGTTTTTT
NA,TRBJ2-7,TRBV27,NA,CASSLFRGSYEQYF,TGTGCCAGCAGTTTATTTCGTGGCAGCTACGAGCAGTACTTC
NA,TRBJ2-5,TRBV9,NA,CASSVAAALQETQYF,TGTGCCAGCAGCGTAGCAGCGGCTTTGCAAGAGACCCAGTACTTC
NA,TRBJ2-1,TRBV7-8,NA,CASSLETSSYNEQFF,TGTGCCAGCAGCTTAGAGACATCGTCCTACAATGAGCAGTTCTTC
NA,TRBJ2-1,TRBV19,NA,CASSGLPVEQFF,TGTGCCAGTAGTGGGCTTCCGGTTGAGCAGTTCTTC
NA,TRBJ2-7,TRBV6-5,NA,CASSYIGGHYEQYF,TGTGCCAGCAGTTACATCGGGGGCCACTACGAGCAGTACTTC
NA,TRBJ1-2,TRBV29-1,NA,CSVEGGVSLNEANYGYTF,TGCAGCGTTGAGGGGGGAGTGTCGTTAAACGAAGCTAACTATGGCTACACCTTC
NA,TRBJ2-7,TRBV4-3,TRBD1,CASSQDRFGQGYEQYF,TGCGCCAGCAGCCAAGATAGGTTCGGACAGGGCTACGAGCAGTACTTC
NA,TRBJ1-6,TRBV27,NA,CASRGISSYNSPLHF,TGTGCCAGCAGGGGCATAAGTTCCTATAATTCACCCCTCCACTTT
NA,TRBJ2-7,TRBV30,TRBD1,CAWSVGFADRGPLGQYF,TGTGCCTGGAGTGTAGGTTTCGCGGACAGGGGCCCGCTTGGGCAGTACTTC
once,TRBJ2-3,TRBV7-2,NA,CASSLATSSTDTQYF,TGTGCCAGCAGCTTAGCCACTTCTAGCACAGATACGCAGTATTTT
NA,TRBJ2-1,TRBV7-3,TRBD2,CASSDHPLTSGGSTEQFF,TGTGCCAGCAGCGACCACCCTTTGACTAGCGGGGGTAGTACTGAGCAGTTCTTC
NA,TRBJ1-1,TRBV9,TRBD1,CASGVGQEDFGDTEAFF,TGTGCCAGCGGGGTAGGACAGGAGGATTTCGGGGACACTGAAGCTTTCTTT
NA,TRBJ2-3,TRBV5-6,NA,CASSFLAGSDTQYF,TGTGCCAGCAGCTTCTTGGCAGGCAGTGATACGCAGTATTTT
NA,TRBJ1-2,TRBV6-5,NA,CASSPPGTSNYGYTF,TGTGCCAGCAGTCCACCCGGGACGTCTAACTATGGCTACACCTTC
NA,TRBJ2-7,TRBV9,TRBD1,CASSPGQGAHEQYF,TGTGCCAGCAGCCCGGGACAGGGGGCCCACGAGCAGTACTTC
NA,TRBJ1-2,TRBV27,NA,CASTKSGGPSNYGYTF,TGTGCCAGCACCAAATCTGGCGGACCTTCTAACTATGGCTACACCTTC
once,TRBJ1-1,TRBV5-6,NA,CASSMSRAEAFF,TGTGCCAGCAGCATGTCGAGGGCTGAAGCTTTCTTT
NA,TRBJ2-7,TRBV11-1,NA,CASSLVRYSYEQYF,TGTGCCAGCAGCTTAGTTCGCTACTCCTACGAGCAGTACTTC
once,TRBJ1-1,TRBV6-6,NA,CASSLLSREGNTEAFF,TGTGCCAGCAGCCTCCTCTCTCGGGAAGGGAACACTGAAGCTTTCTTT
NA,TRBJ2-1,TRBV9,NA,CASSISGLSYNEQFF,TGTGCCAGCAGCATCTCGGGGCTCTCCTACAATGAGCAGTTCTTC
once,TRBJ2-2,TRBV2,NA,CAVGGPLMRRGESGDPANTGELFF,TGTGCCGTCGGAGGCCCATTAATGAGGAGGGGGGAGAGCGGGGATCCGGCGAACACCGGGGAGCTGTTTTTT
NA,TRBJ2-2,TRBV29-1,TRBD1,CSVEWDRRNTGELFF,TGCAGCGTTGAGTGGGACAGGCGGAACACCGGGGAGCTGTTTTTT
NA,TRBJ2-5,TRBV4-3,NA,CASSQWSGAAETQYF,TGCGCCAGCAGCCAATGGTCAGGGGCCGCAGAGACCCAGTACTTC
NA,TRBJ2-2,TRBV11-3,TRBD2,CASSLRGLAGVGTGELFF,TGTGCCAGCAGCCTCCGGGGACTAGCGGGAGTTGGGACCGGGGAGCTGTTTTTT
NA,TRBJ2-1,TRBV6-5,NA,CASSYSGLGYNEQFF,TGTGCCAGCAGTTACTCCGGACTTGGCTACAATGAGCAGTTCTTC
NA,TRBJ2-3,TRBV9,NA,CASSVDGQAFNTQYF,TGTGCCAGCAGCGTAGATGGGCAGGCTTTTAATACGCAGTATTTT
few,TRBJ1-2,TRBV7-9,TRBD1,CASSGTGNYGYTF,TGTGCCAGCAGCGGGACAGGGAACTATGGCTACACCTTC
NA,TRBJ1-1,TRBV7-8,NA,CASSLAGGSTAFHYMNTEAFF,TGTGCCAGCAGCTTAGCTGGAGGATCGACAGCATTCCATTATATGAACACTGAAGCTTTCTTT
NA,TRBJ2-3,TRBV11-2,NA,CASSLAPTDTQYF,TGTGCCAGCAGCTTAGCCCCCACAGATACGCAGTATTTT
NA,TRBJ1-3,TRBV9,NA,CASGGNGNTIYF,TGTGCCAGTGGAGGTAATGGAAACACCATATATTTT
NA,TRBJ2-5,TRBV9,NA,CASSVAGGEQETQYF,TGTGCCAGCAGCGTAGCAGGGGGGGAGCAAGAGACCCAGTACTTC
NA,TRBJ2-1,TRBV4-3,NA,CASSQDGENEQFF,TGCGCCAGCAGCCAAGATGGGGAAAACGAGCAGTTCTTC
NA,TRBJ1-2,TRBV29-1,NA,CSVEDGGNYGYTF,TGCAGCGTTGAAGATGGCGGAAACTATGGCTACACCTTC
NA,TRBJ1-1,TRBV27,TRBD1,CASTLYRGSAEAFF,TGTGCCAGCACTTTATACAGGGGCAGTGCTGAAGCTTTCTTT
NA,TRBJ1-1,TRBV9,TRBD1,CASSRDRGNGRMNTEAFF,TGTGCCAGCAGCCGGGACAGGGGAAATGGTCGGATGAACACTGAAGCTTTCTTT
NA,TRBJ2-3,TRBV7-9,NA,CASTWGATDTQYF,TGTGCCAGCACCTGGGGGGCGACAGATACGCAGTATTTT
NA,TRBJ2-7,TRBV13,NA,CASSLWELSYEQYF,TGTGCCAGCAGCTTATGGGAACTCTCCTACGAGCAGTACTTC
NA,TRBJ2-1,TRBV9,TRBD1,CASSPRTGDNEQFF,TGTGCCAGCAGCCCCCGGACAGGGGACAATGAGCAGTTCTTC